Listed below are T cell receptor beta chains from one sample, sequenced in a study of blood T cells in healthy people across ages. TCRdb independently ran MiXCR on the 5' RACE reads; one entry per CDR3 protein. This sample has about 1,400,000 distinct CDR3 sequences, with 45% to 70% found just once. Sequencing was done on a sample of blood. These TCRs come from a man between 18 and 29 years old in good health. Each CDR3 is given with its conserved first and last residue. The D gene is left open where the match is weak. Some rows have no size entry. The others give once, few or many, or a class for an expanded clone.

j_gene | v_gene | abundance | d_gene | CDR3nt | CDR3aa
TRBJ2-7 | TRBV20-1 | - | - | TGCAGTGCAAGTGGGGCAGGGTACGAGCAGTACTTC | CSASGAGYEQYF
TRBJ2-3 | TRBV25-1 | - | TRBD1 | TGTGCCAGACCGGGACAGGGAACAGATACGCAGTATTTT | CARPGQGTDTQYF
TRBJ2-7 | TRBV20-1 | - | TRBD2 | TGCAGTGCTAGGGCACCGGGGGGGATATACGAGCAGTACTTC | CSARAPGGIYEQYF
TRBJ2-3 | TRBV4-1 | once | - | TGCGCCAGCAGCCAAGAACCCGGTGTGGATACGCAGTATTTT | CASSQEPGVDTQYF
TRBJ2-7 | TRBV6-5 | - | TRBD1 | TGTGCCAGCAGTTACCAGACCGGGACAGTCGTATACTACGAGCAGTACTTC | CASSYQTGTVVYYEQYF
TRBJ2-7 | TRBV5-1 | - | - | TGCGCCAGCAGCTTGGTCGATCACTACGAGCAGTACTTC | CASSLVDHYEQYF
TRBJ2-6 | TRBV27 | - | - | TGTGCCAGCAGTTTATCGGGGGTGGGGTTGTCTGGGGCCAACGTCCTGACTTTC | CASSLSGVGLSGANVLTF
TRBJ2-3 | TRBV24-1 | few | - | TGTGCCACCAGTGATTTGAACTCCCCGATAACGCAGTATTTT | CATSDLNSPITQYF
TRBJ2-7 | TRBV10-1 | few | - | TGCGCCAGCAGTGAGGCTAGCAGCTACGAGCAGTACTTC | CASSEASSYEQYF
TRBJ2-6 | TRBV15 | - | - | TGTGCCACCAGCACCCTTGGTACCGGGGCCAACGTCCTGACTTTC | CATSTLGTGANVLTF
TRBJ2-3 | TRBV9 | - | - | TGTGCCAGCAGCGTAGGTCAGACAAGGGGTATAGATACGCAGTATTTT | CASSVGQTRGIDTQYF
TRBJ2-4 | TRBV27 | - | - | TGTGCCAGCAGTTTTATCGGAAGAACAACTGCCAAAAACATTCAGTACTTC | CASSFIGRTTAKNIQYF
TRBJ2-3 | TRBV5-1 | - | - | TGCGCCAGCAGCTTGGCCATCACCGCGGATACGCAGTATTTT | CASSLAITADTQYF
TRBJ2-4 | TRBV29-1 | many | - | TGCAGCGTTGATTCCCGGGACATTCAGTACTTC | CSVDSRDIQYF
TRBJ2-1 | TRBV29-1 | few | TRBD2 | TGCAGCGTTGAAACCAATGACCTAGCGGGGCATTACAATGAGCAGTTCTTC | CSVETNDLAGHYNEQFF
TRBJ1-6 | TRBV27 | - | TRBD1 | TGTGCCAGCACCCACAGGGGGTGGAATTCACCCCTCCACTTT | CASTHRGWNSPLHF
TRBJ2-1 | TRBV7-9 | - | TRBD2 | TGTGCCAGCAGCTGGCTGACCGGGACTAGCGGGGCAAGTGAGCAGTTCTTC | CASSWLTGTSGASEQFF
TRBJ2-1 | TRBV7-9 | once | - | TGTGCCAGCAGCTTCTCCGTCAGGGTACGGGACAATGAGCAGTTCTTC | CASSFSVRVRDNEQFF
TRBJ2-7 | TRBV4-1 | few | - | TGCGCCAGCAGCCAAGGGAAGGGGCTGCTTTACGAGCAGTACTTC | CASSQGKGLLYEQYF
TRBJ2-6 | TRBV29-1 | - | - | TGCAGCGTTTCAATCTCTGGGGCCAACGTCCTGACTTTC | CSVSISGANVLTF
TRBJ2-7 | TRBV9 | few | - | TGTGCCAGCAGCGTAAGTAGGGACCACGAGCAGTACTTC | CASSVSRDHEQYF
TRBJ2-5 | TRBV12-3/TRBV12-4 | - | - | TGTGCCAGCAGTCGAGACGGGGCGAGTCTAATTACGCCCCAAGAGACCCAGTACTTC | CASSRDGASLITPQETQYF
TRBJ2-7 | TRBV6-1 | - | - | TGTGCCAGCAAGGAAATGGGGGACCCCTACGAGCAGTACTTC | CASKEMGDPYEQYF
TRBJ2-7 | TRBV14 | - | TRBD1 | TGTGCCAGCAGCCAATACCAGGGGGACGAGCAGTACTTC | CASSQYQGDEQYF
TRBJ2-1 | TRBV5-1 | - | TRBD2 | TGCGCCAGCAGTTTGGGACTAGCGGGAGAATACAATGAGCAGTTCTTC | CASSLGLAGEYNEQFF
TRBJ2-1 | TRBV29-1 | - | TRBD2 | TGCAGCGTCTCCGGGACTAGCGGGAGGGACCTAGCAGAGACCCAGTTCTTC | CSVSGTSGRDLAETQFF
TRBJ2-3 | TRBV28 | few | TRBD2 | TGTGCCAGCAGTTTATTGACTAGCGGGGGGGCAGATACGCAGTATTTT | CASSLLTSGGADTQYF
TRBJ2-1 | TRBV6-6 | - | - | TGTGCCAGCAGTTACTCGATTGAGACTAGGTTCGATGAGCAGTTCTTC | CASSYSIETRFDEQFF
TRBJ2-7 | TRBV20-1 | - | TRBD2 | TGCAGTGCATGGGGGACTAGCGCTAGCTCCTACGAGCAGTACTTC | CSAWGTSASSYEQYF
TRBJ2-1 | TRBV7-2 | once | TRBD1 | TGTGCCAGCAGCCAGGGGACAGGGCTGAATGAGCAGTTCTTC | CASSQGTGLNEQFF
TRBJ1-5 | TRBV6-5 | once | - | TGTGCCAGTCAACCGGCGGGCAATCAGCCCCAGCATTTT | CASQPAGNQPQHF
TRBJ2-3 | TRBV4-1 | few | TRBD2 | TGCGCCAGCAGCCCTAGCGGGAGGGAAGCAGATACGCAGTATTTT | CASSPSGREADTQYF
TRBJ1-6 | TRBV29-1 | few | - | TGCAGCGTTAGGTGGGACTATAATTCACCCCTCCACTTT | CSVRWDYNSPLHF